The clone carrying this T cell receptor (beta chain) was seen a handful of times. Each CDR3 protein is one row after TCRdb ran MiXCR on the RT-PCR reads. Among about 650,000 distinct CDR3 sequences listed, about 15% were seen once. The sample comes from a study of response to subunit inactivated influenza vaccine. In germline, CDR1 is SGHTA, CDR2 FQGNSA. V lost 2 bases, J lost 4 bases, and 4 bases lay in between. The CDR3 has 12 residues. The clonotype was recovered from a man in his fifties or sixties who received an inactivated influenza vaccine. The J gene is TRBJ2-3, the V gene TRBV7-2, with unresolved D. Specimen: PBMCs from blood, collected less than 15 days before vaccination. The CDR3 nucleotides are TGTGCCAGCAGCTTAATGTCAGATACGCAGTATTTT. This translates into CASSLMSDTQYF.